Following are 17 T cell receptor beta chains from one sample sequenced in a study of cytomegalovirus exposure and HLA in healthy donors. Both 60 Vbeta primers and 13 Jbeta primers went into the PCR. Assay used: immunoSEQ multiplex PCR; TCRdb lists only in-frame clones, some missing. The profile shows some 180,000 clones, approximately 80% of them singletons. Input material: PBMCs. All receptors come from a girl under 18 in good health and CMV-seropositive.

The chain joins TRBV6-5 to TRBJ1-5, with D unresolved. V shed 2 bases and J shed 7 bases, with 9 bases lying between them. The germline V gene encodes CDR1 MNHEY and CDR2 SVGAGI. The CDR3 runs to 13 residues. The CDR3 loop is CASSYRGAQPQHF. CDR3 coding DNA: TGTGCCAGCAGTTACCGGGGAGCCCAGCCCCAGCATTTT.

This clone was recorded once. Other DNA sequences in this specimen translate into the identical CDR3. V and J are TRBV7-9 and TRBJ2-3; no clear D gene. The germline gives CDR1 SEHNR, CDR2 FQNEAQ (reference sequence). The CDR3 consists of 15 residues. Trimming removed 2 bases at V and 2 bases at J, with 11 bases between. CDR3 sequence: CASSLRGTTTDTQYF. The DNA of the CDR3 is TGTGCCAGCAGCTTAAGAGGTACGACCACAGATACGCAGTATTTT.

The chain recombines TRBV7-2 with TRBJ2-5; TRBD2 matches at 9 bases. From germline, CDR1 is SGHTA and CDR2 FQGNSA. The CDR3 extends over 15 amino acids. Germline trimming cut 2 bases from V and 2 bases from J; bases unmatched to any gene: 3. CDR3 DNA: TGTGCCAGCAGCTTATGGACTAGCGTTCAAGAGACCCAGTACTTC. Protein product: CASSLWTSVQETQYF.

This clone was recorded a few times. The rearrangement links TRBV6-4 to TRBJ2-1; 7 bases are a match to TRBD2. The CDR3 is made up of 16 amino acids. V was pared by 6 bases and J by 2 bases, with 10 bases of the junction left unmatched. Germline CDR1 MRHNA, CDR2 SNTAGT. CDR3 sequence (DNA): TGTGCCAGCAGCGCGTCTCCTAGCGGCACCTACAATGAGCAGTTCTTC. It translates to CASSASPSGTYNEQFF.

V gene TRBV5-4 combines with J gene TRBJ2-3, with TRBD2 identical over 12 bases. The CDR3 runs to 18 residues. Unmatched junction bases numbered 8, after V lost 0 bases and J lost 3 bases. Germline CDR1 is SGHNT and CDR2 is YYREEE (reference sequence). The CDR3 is CASSLGASGRAWTDTQYF. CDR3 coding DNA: TGTGCCAGCAGCTTGGGGGCTAGCGGGAGGGCCTGGACAGATACGCAGTATTTT.

CDR3 nucleotides: TGTGCCAGCAGCTTATACTACAGGGTATTGACGGGTTTCTACACCTTC. Its translation is CASSLYYRVLTGFYTF. V is TRBV7-2 and J is TRBJ1-2, with a possible D match to TRBD1 (6 bases). This CDR3 is built from 16 residues. The ends were cut back, 2 bases at V and 10 bases at J, with 23 bases in the middle. CDR1 is SGHTA, CDR2 FQGNSA, per germline.

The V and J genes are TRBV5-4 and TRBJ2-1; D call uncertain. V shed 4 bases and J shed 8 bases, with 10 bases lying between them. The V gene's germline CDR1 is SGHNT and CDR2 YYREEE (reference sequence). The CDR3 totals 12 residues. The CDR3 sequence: CASSRNSYEQFF. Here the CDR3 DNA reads TGTGCCAGCAGCCGCAATAGCTATGAGCAGTTCTTC.

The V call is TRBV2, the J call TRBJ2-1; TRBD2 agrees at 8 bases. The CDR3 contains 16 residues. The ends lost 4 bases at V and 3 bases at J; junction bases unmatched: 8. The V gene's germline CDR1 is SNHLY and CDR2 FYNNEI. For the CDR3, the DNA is TGTGCCAGCAGTGGGGCGGGAGGCCTGGGCTACAATGAGCAGTTCTTC. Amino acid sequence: CASSGAGGLGYNEQFF.

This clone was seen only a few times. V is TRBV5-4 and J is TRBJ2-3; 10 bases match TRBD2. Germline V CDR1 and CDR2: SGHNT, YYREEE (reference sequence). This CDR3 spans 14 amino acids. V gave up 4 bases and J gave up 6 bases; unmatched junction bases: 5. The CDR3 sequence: CASSQAGGGDTQYF. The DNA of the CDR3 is TGTGCCAGCAGCCAAGCGGGAGGGGGGGATACGCAGTATTTT.

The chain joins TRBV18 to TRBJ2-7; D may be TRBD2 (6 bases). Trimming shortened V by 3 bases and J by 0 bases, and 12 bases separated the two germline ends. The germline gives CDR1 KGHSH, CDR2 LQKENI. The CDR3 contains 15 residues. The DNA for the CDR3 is TGTGCCAGCTCACCGGGACTGGAGAGCTCCTACGAGCAGTACTTC. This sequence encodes CASSPGLESSYEQYF.

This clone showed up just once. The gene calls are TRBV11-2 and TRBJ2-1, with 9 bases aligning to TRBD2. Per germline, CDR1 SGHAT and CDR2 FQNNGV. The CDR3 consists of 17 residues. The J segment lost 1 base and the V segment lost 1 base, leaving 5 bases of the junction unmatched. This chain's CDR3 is CASSLVLAGWSYNEQFF. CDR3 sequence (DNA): TGTGCCAGCAGCTTAGTCCTAGCGGGATGGTCCTACAATGAGCAGTTCTTC.

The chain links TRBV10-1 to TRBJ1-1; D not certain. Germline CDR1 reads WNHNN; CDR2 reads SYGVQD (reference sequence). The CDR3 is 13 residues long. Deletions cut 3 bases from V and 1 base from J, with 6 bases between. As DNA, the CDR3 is TGCGCCAGCAGTGAACAGAGGAACACTGAAGCTTTCTTT. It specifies CASSEQRNTEAFF.

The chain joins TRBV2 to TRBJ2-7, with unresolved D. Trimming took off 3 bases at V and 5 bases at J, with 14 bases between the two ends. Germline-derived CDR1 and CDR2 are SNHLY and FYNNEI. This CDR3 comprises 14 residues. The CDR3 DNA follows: TGTGCCAGCAGTGACACGGAGTCTGACGACGAGCAGTACTTC. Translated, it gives CASSDTESDDEQYF.

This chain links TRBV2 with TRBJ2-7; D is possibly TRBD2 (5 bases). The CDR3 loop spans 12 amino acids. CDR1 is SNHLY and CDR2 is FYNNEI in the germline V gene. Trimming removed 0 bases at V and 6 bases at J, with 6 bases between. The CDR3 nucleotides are TGTGCCAGCAGTGAAGCGGGGAGCGAGCAGTACTTC. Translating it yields CASSEAGSEQYF.

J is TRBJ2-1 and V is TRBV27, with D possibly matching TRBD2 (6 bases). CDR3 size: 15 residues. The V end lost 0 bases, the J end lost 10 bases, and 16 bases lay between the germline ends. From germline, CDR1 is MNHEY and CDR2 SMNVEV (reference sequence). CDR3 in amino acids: CASSLSTWRESEQFF. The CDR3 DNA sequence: TGTGCCAGCAGTTTATCGACCTGGAGGGAGTCGGAGCAGTTCTTC.

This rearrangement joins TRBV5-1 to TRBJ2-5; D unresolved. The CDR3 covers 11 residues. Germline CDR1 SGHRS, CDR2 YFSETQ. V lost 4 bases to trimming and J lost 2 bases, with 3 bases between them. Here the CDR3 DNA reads TGCGCCAGCAGCCTACAAGAGACCCAGTACTTC. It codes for CASSLQETQYF.

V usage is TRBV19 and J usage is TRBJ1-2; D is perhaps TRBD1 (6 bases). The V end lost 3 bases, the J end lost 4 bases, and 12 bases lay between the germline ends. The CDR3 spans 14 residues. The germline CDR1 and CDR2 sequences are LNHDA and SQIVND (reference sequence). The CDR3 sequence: CASSIDTGTYGYTF. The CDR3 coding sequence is TGTGCCAGTAGTATCGATACAGGGACCTATGGCTACACCTTC.